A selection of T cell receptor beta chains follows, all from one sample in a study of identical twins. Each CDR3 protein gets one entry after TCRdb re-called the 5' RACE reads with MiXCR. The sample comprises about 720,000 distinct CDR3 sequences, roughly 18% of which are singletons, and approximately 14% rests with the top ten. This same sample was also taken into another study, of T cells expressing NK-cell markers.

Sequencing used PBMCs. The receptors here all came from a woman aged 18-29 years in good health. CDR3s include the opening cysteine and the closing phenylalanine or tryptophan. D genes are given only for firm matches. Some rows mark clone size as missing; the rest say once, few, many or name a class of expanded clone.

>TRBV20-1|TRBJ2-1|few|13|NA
CSARPRGWDEQFF
TGCAGTGCTCGACCCCGAGGATGGGATGAGCAGTTCTTC
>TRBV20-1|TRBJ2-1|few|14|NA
CSARGNKGTNEQFF
TGCAGTGCTAGGGGTAACAAGGGTACGAATGAGCAGTTCTTC
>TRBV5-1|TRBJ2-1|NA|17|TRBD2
CASSPSGTSQGPIEQFF
TGCGCCAGCAGCCCCTCCGGGACTAGTCAGGGTCCCATTGAGCAGTTCTTC
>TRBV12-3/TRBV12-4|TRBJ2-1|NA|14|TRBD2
CASMAAGGRNEQFF
TGTGCCAGCATGGCTGCGGGGGGGCGGAATGAGCAGTTCTTC
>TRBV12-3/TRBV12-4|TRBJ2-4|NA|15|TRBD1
CASSDPGQLMDIQYF
TGTGCCAGCAGTGACCCGGGACAGCTTATGGACATTCAGTACTTC
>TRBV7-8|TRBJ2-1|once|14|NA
CASSLPIPYNEQFF
TGTGCCAGCAGCTTACCGATCCCCTACAATGAGCAGTTCTTC
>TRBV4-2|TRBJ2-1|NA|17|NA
CASSQDRNGGPYNEQFF
TGTGCCAGCAGCCAAGATCGAAACGGGGGGCCCTACAATGAGCAGTTCTTC
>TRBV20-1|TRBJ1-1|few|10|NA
CSARGLEAFF
TGCAGTGCTAGGGGCCTTGAAGCTTTCTTT
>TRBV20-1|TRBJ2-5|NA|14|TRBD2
CSALAGGPEETQYF
TGCAGTGCTTTAGCGGGGGGGCCGGAGGAGACCCAGTACTTC
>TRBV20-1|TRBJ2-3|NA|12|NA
CSAMGRSDTQYF
TGCAGTGCTATGGGGCGGTCAGATACGCAGTATTTT
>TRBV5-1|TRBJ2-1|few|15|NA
CASTLGVAAYNEQFF
TGCGCCAGCACCCTAGGGGTAGCGGCTTACAATGAGCAGTTCTTC
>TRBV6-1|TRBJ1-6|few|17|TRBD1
CASSVFRGSSYNSPLHF
TGTGCCAGCAGTGTCTTCAGGGGGAGCTCCTATAATTCACCCCTCCACTTT
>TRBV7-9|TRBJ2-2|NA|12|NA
CASRPHTGELFF
TGTGCCAGCAGGCCGCACACCGGGGAGCTGTTTTTT
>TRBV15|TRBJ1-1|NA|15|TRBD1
CATSQGGTGGTEAFF
TGTGCCACCAGCCAGGGGGGAACCGGAGGCACTGAAGCTTTCTTT
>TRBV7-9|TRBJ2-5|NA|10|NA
CASTEETQYF
TGTGCCAGCACCGAAGAGACCCAGTACTTC
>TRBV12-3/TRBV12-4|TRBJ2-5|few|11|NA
CASSFGKTQYF
TGTGCCAGCAGTTTCGGCAAGACCCAGTACTTC
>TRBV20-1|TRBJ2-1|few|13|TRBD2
CSAGRGTGGEQFF
TGCAGTGCTGGGCGGGGGACTGGAGGTGAGCAGTTCTTC
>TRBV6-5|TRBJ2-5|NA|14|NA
CASSYLGRAETQYF
TGTGCCAGCAGTTACCTCGGCAGGGCAGAGACCCAGTACTTC
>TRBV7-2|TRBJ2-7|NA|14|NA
CASRSSKGAYEQYF
TGTGCCAGCAGATCTTCTAAAGGGGCCTACGAGCAGTACTTC
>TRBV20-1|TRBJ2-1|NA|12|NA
CSARKERVEQFF
TGCAGTGCTCGAAAAGAGCGGGTTGAGCAGTTCTTC
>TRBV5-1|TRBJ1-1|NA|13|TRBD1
CASGQGSGTEAFF
TGCGCCAGCGGACAGGGGTCGGGGACTGAAGCTTTCTTT
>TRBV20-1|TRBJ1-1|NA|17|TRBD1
CSARDVGQAIGKIEAFF
TGCAGTGCTAGAGATGTAGGACAGGCCATAGGGAAAATTGAAGCTTTCTTT
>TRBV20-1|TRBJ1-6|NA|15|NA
CSARDLEQHNSPLHF
TGCAGTGCTAGAGATTTGGAACAGCACAATTCACCCCTCCACTTT
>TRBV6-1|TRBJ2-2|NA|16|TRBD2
CASRRLAGGNTGELFF
TGTGCCAGCAGAAGACTAGCGGGGGGGAACACCGGGGAGCTGTTTTTT
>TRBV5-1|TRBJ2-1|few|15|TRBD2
CASSLMSGGYNEQFF
TGCGCCAGCAGCTTGATGAGCGGGGGATACAATGAGCAGTTCTTC
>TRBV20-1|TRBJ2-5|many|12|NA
CSARPSAETQYF
TGCAGTGCTAGACCCTCCGCAGAGACCCAGTACTTC
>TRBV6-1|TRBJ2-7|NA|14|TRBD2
CASTRTSGPYEQYF
TGTGCCAGCACTCGGACTAGCGGTCCCTACGAGCAGTACTTC
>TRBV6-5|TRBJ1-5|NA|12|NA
CATDNGYQPQHF
TGTGCCACCGATAATGGATATCAGCCCCAGCATTTT
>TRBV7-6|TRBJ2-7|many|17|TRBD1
CASSSLPPTGANYEQYF
TGTGCCAGCAGCTCCCTTCCCCCGACAGGGGCGAACTACGAGCAGTACTTC
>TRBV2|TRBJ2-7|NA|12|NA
CASNGVSYEQYF
TGTGCCAGCAATGGAGTTTCCTACGAGCAGTACTTC
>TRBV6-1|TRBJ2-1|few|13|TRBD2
CASGGLGRDEQFF
TGTGCCAGCGGAGGACTAGGAAGAGATGAGCAGTTCTTC
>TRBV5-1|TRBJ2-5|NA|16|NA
CASSLGESGLRETQYF
TGCGCCAGCAGCTTGGGGGAAAGCGGACTGCGAGAGACCCAGTACTTC
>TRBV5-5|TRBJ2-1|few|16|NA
CASSPRLVEHNNEQFF
TGTGCCAGCAGCCCCCGCCTCGTTGAGCATAACAATGAGCAGTTCTTC
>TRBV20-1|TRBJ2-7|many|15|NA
CSASLSVGNLVEQYF
TGCAGTGCTAGTTTATCAGTGGGGAATCTTGTCGAGCAGTACTTC
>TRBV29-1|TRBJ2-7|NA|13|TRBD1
CSIRDRGLYEQYF
TGCAGCATCCGGGACAGGGGGCTTTACGAGCAGTACTTC
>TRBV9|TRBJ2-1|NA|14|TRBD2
CASSVLAVHNEQFF
TGTGCCAGCAGCGTACTAGCGGTTCACAATGAGCAGTTCTTC
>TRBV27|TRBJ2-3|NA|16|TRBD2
CASSSVREGSTDTQYF
TGTGCCAGCAGTTCCGTGCGGGAGGGTAGCACAGATACGCAGTATTTT
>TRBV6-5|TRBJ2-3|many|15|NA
CASSYSSTYTDTQYF
TGTGCCAGCAGTTACTCGAGTACATACACAGATACGCAGTATTTT
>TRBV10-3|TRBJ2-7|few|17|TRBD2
CAISESGYRAGANEQYF
TGTGCCATCAGTGAGTCCGGGTATAGAGCGGGAGCAAACGAGCAGTACTTC
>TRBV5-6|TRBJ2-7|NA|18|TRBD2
CASSSTGTSGSFTYEQYF
TGTGCCAGCAGCTCAACTGGGACTAGCGGGAGTTTTACCTACGAGCAGTACTTC
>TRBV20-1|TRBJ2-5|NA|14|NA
CSARKRQSTETQYF
TGCAGTGCTAGGAAAAGACAGTCGACAGAGACCCAGTACTTC
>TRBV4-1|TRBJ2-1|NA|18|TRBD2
CASSQENQFSSGSREQFF
TGCGCCAGCAGCCAAGAAAACCAGTTCTCTAGCGGGAGCAGGGAGCAGTTCTTC
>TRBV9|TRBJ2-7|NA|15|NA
CASSVDSGLSYEQYF
TGTGCCAGCAGCGTAGACTCAGGACTGTCCTACGAGCAGTACTTC
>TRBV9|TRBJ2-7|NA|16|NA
CASSYFRPGPTYEQYF
TGTGCCAGCAGCTATTTTCGACCTGGACCAACCTACGAGCAGTACTTC
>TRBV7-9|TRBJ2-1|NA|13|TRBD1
CASSPGQHNEQFF
TGTGCCAGCAGCCCGGGACAGCACAATGAGCAGTTCTTC